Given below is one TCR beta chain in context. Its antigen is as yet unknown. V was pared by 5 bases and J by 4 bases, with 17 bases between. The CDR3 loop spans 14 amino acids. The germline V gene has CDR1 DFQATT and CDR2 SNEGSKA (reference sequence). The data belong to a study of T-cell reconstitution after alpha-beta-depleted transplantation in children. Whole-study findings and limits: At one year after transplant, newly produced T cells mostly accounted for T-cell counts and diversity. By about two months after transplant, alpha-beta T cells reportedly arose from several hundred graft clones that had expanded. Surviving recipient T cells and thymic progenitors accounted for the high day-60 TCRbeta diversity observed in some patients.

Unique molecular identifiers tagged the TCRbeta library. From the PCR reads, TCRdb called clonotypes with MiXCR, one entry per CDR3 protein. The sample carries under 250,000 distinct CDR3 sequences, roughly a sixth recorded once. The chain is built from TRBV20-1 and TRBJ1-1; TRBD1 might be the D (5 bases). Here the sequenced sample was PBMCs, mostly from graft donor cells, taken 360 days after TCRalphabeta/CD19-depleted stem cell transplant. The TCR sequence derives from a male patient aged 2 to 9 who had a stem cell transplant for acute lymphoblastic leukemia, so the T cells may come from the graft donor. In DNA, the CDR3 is TGCAGTGCTCGGGGGTCGGGTCAACCCACTGAAGCTTTCTTT. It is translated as CSARGSGQPTEAFF.